The rows below give T cell receptor beta chains drawn from one sample of a study of T cells in Graves' hyperthyroidism and ophthalmopathy. One entry per CDR3 protein results from TCRdb running MiXCR on the multiplex PCR reads. Seen here are around 760,000 distinct CDR3 sequences, just over 35% observed once, and the top ten hold 31%. Sequenced: blood. The receptor set was obtained from a woman aged 40 to 50 with Graves' hyperthyroidism. Both conserved end residues are part of each CDR3. Each record gives: V gene, clone size, D gene, J gene, CDR3 DNA, CDR3 protein. The D gene is left open where the match is weak. Clone size is stated in some rows and not others, as once, few, many or a class when expanded.

>TRBV20-1|many|NA|TRBJ2-7
TGCAGTGCTAGAGCTAGTGGGCCTCGCTCCTACGAGCAGTACTTC
CSARASGPRSYEQYF
>TRBV6-6|many|TRBD2|TRBJ2-5
TGTGCCAGCAGTCCGCGGGAGTGGGAGACCCAGTACTTC
CASSPREWETQYF
>TRBV4-3|NA|NA|TRBJ1-6
TGCGCCAGCAGCCAAGATAAAGCCCTCGCCTCACCCCTCCACTTT
CASSQDKALASPLHF
>TRBV4-3|few|NA|TRBJ1-5
TGCGCCAGCAGCCAAGAGGTGGGTGGTGGCAATCAGCCCCAGCATTTT
CASSQEVGGGNQPQHF
>TRBV10-3|few|NA|TRBJ1-5
TGTGCCATCAGTGAGAACAGGGCCAGTCAGCCCCAGCATTTT
CAISENRASQPQHF
>TRBV20-1|NA|NA|TRBJ2-7
TGCAGTGCTAGAGAGAGGGCATACGAGCAGTACTTC
CSARERAYEQYF
>TRBV5-1|many|TRBD1|TRBJ2-2
TGCGCCACCGGGACAGCGAACACCGGGGAGCTGTTTTTT
CATGTANTGELFF
>TRBV20-1|few|NA|TRBJ1-1
TGCAGTGCTCTACACCCTCGCGAGACTGAAGCTTTCTTT
CSALHPRETEAFF
>TRBV29-1|few|TRBD2|TRBJ2-3
TGCAGCGGGCGGAGCGGGGGGGCGACAGATACGCAGTATTTT
CSGRSGGATDTQYF
>TRBV6-2/TRBV6-3|many|NA|TRBJ2-2
TGTGCCAGCAGTTACTCGCCCGGGGGGAACACCGGGGAGCTGTTTTTT
CASSYSPGGNTGELFF
>TRBV29-1|few|NA|TRBJ1-1
TGCAGCTCTGAGAGTCAGATGAACACTGAAGCTTTCTTT
CSSESQMNTEAFF
>TRBV29-1|NA|TRBD2|TRBJ2-3
TGCAGCGTTGGTGATCTGCTAGCGGGAGTAGTAGCGGCAGATACGCAGTATTTT
CSVGDLLAGVVAADTQYF
>TRBV2|NA|NA|TRBJ1-1
TGTGCCAGCACCTATGTAGGACGGAACACTGAAGCTTTCTTT
CASTYVGRNTEAFF
>TRBV20-1|NA|NA|TRBJ1-1
TGCAGTGCTATTGGGTGGGCAGGACCCATGAACACTGAAGCTTTCTTT
CSAIGWAGPMNTEAFF
>TRBV5-1|NA|TRBD2|TRBJ2-7
TGCGCCAGCAGCTTGTCGGGAGGCTACGATGAGCAGTACTTC
CASSLSGGYDEQYF
>TRBV7-8|many|NA|TRBJ1-1
TGTGCCAGCAGCTTACGGGGTGGGGTGAACACTGAAGCTTTCTTT
CASSLRGGVNTEAFF
>TRBV6-1|many|TRBD1|TRBJ1-1
TGTGCCAGCAGTGACAGGGGGTCTTTCTTT
CASSDRGSFF
>TRBV5-8|many|NA|TRBJ2-7
TGTGCCAGCAGCTTGAGGCCGGCCTACGAGCAGTACTTC
CASSLRPAYEQYF